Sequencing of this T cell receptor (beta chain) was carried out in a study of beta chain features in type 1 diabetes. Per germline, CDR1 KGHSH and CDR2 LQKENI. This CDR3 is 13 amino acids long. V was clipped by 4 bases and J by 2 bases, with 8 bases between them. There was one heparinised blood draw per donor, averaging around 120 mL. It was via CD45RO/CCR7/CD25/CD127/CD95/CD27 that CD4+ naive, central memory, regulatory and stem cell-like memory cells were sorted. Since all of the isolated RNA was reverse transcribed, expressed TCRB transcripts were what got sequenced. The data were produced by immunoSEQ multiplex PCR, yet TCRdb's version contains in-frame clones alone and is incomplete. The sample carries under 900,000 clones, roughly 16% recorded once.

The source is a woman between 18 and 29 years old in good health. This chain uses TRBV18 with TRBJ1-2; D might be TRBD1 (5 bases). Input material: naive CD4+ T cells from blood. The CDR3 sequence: CASSRDSNYGYTF. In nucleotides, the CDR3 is TGTGCCAGCTCACGCGACAGCAACTATGGCTACACCTTC.